This TCR beta chain was observed in a study of blood T cell repertoires in COVID-19 (TCRdb year 2020). Concerning the study at large: The collaborator samples originated in the United States, Italy and Spain and spanned the acute and convalescent phases of COVID-19. The samples were drawn from the first 160 participants of the ongoing ImmuneRACE study and from roughly 1,300 subjects provided by 6 global collaborators. Where HLA class I and class II types were available, the types were taken from metadata supplied by the sample provider, not from assay-based typing. Nearly every sample came with metadata listing a de-identified subject ID, COVID-19 status, age in years and sex. The prospective study material was composed of cDNA or gDNA derived from T cells, B-cell-depleted T cells, or PBMCs. The repertoires were made available in a free public database intended to serve as a resource for research on the immune response to SARS-CoV-2. The dataset comprised deeply sampled blood TCRbeta repertoires from subjects exposed to, actively infected with, or recovered from COVID-19.

With respect to this clone: It lacks a known antigen. No per-base quality is available; no much larger clone lies one base away.

Study-wide conclusions, independent of this receptor: The amount of clinical and demographic metadata varied by source and participant and was provided uncurated.

The CDR3, from cysteine to phenylalanine, totals 17 residues. The DNA shown is the 51-base CDR3, in frame from base 1. CDR1 SGHRS and CDR2 YFSETQ are derived from the germline V gene. Clipping removes 2 bases from V and 4 bases from J, with 10 as the unmatched junction base count. In the prospective study, participants were roughly 18 to 95 years old, resided in about two dozen geographic areas of the United States, and were enrolled through a virtual design. In the prospective study, cohorts were assigned on the basis of participant-reported clinical history obtained from a screening survey and a study questionnaire. ImmuneRACE Cohort 3 recovered participants were defined by two consecutive negative NP/OP PCR tests, healthcare professional clearance, or symptom resolution. Each participant in the prospective study had whole blood, serum and a nasopharyngeal or oropharyngeal swab collected by mobile phlebotomists. Additional blood draws and questionnaires over an approximately two-month period could optionally be provided by prospective study participants. Blood samples from the prospective study were shipped frozen or at room temperature prior to DNA extraction.

TCRbeta CDR3 regions were amplified from genomic DNA using the immunoSEQ Assay, a bias-controlled multiplex PCR. The source study handled its data this way. Nucleated cell counts per sample were estimated from amplification of reference gene primers within the assay. To quantify the absolute abundance of each unique TCRbeta CDR3 rearrangement, sequence reads were collapsed and filtered. For each sample, productive Simpson clonality was calculated as the square root of Simpson's diversity index across productive rearrangements. The table was pulled from immuneACCESS by TCRdb, which kept in-frame rearrangements only. Such tables lose some clones; where checked, under half of the loss comes from unresolved V genes, and the rest has no known cause. The DNA was the basis for D and trimming; V, J and clone size are from that table. This sample comprises about 100,000 clones, approximately 86% of them detected only once. The ten largest clones represent 2% to 3% of the sample.

The chain uses TRBV5-1 and TRBJ2-5, with TRBD1 matching 11 junction bases. Sequenced sample: PBMCs or T cells enriched from blood (not recorded which). This receptor was obtained from a woman aged 45-59 years who had recovered from COVID-19. The nucleotide sequence is given as TGCGCCAGCAGCTTCTCAACTAAGGGACAGGGGGGAGAGACCCAGTACTTC. Its coded protein is CASSFSTKGQGGETQYF.